Listed below are T cell receptor beta chains from one sample, sequenced in a study of control samples from healthy donors and cancer patients. This table comes from immunoSEQ multiplex PCR, and its TCRdb copy is limited to in-frame clones, with some not included. This sample has about 130,000 clones, with approximately 89% found just once. Material: blood. These receptors were obtained from a young man in good health. The conserved cysteine and the conserved F or W are not part of the CDR3 here.

V | length | CDR3
TRBV6-4 | 13 | ASSPTGTEYNEQF
TRBV9 | 15 | ASSVHGLATNTGELF
TRBV10-1 | 10 | ASSESSYEQY
TRBV4-1 | 12 | ASSPRDSGNTIY
TRBV6-5 | 12 | ASSTRGGNTEAF
TRBV6-2/TRBV6-3 | 9 | ASSYDGEQY
TRBV30 | 12 | AWSVDPSSYEQY
TRBV19 | 13 | ASSIYRAPNQPQH
TRBV14 | 13 | ASSQEVGGIYGYT
TRBV5-8 | 13 | ASSHSGQPSWGYT
TRBV9 | 17 | ASSVAWETGASSYNEQF
TRBV18 | 11 | ASSPPTGWGQY
TRBV18 | 9 | ASSPGPEQF
TRBV30 | 13 | AKEANPVEPEGAF
TRBV19 | 16 | ASSIDGEARAGANVLT
TRBV6-1 | 14 | ASSDADRGSNQPQH
TRBV30 | 13 | AWRKPDREGTEAF
TRBV6-2/TRBV6-3 | 16 | ASSPRPLRGGKTDTQY
TRBV11-2 | 15 | ASSLDGEATNTGELF
TRBV5-1 | 14 | ASSSPGQGFQETQY
TRBV5-6 | 11 | ASSRATNEKLF
TRBV9 | 8 | ASEGNEQF
TRBV12-5 | 14 | ASGLVRARDYNEQF
TRBV5-1 | 12 | ASSPGTAGNTIY
TRBV7-8 | 12 | ASTHGTHTGELF
TRBV3-1/TRBV3-2 | 13 | ASSQIGNRVAEQF
TRBV7-3 | 13 | ASSLTGRPSTEAF
TRBV2 | 10 | ASNGESGELF
TRBV9 | 13 | ASSGWTGGGDTQY
TRBV10-3 | 13 | AIRSGLAGEETQY
TRBV2 | 16 | ASSERRRGTFMNTEAF
TRBV7-3 | 15 | ASSFRRQGIMNTEAF
TRBV5-1 | 12 | ASSSTLGGYGYT
TRBV12-3/TRBV12-4 | 10 | ASSPGRYGYT
TRBV10-3 | 13 | AISGTGGRGDTQY
TRBV9 | 13 | ASSVVGQGDYGYT
TRBV7-9 | 10 | ASSVTGRGYT
TRBV10-2 | 15 | ASRSRSGTAPQETQY
TRBV18 | 16 | ASSPGTSGALRSYEQY
TRBV28 | 11 | ASSSNPNTEAF
TRBV19 | 11 | ASRRSSTDTQY
TRBV27 | 14 | ASSLLSPSVRDTQY
TRBV11-3 | 9 | ASSLGGEAF
TRBV6-4 | 14 | ASSDSQKGSTGELF
TRBV4-1 | 11 | ASSQSGEEKLF